Sequencing of this T cell receptor beta chain was carried out in a study of early T cells in non-severe SARS-CoV-2 infection. This clonotype was detected only a few times. Using its own MiXCR run on the 5' RACE reads, TCRdb lists one record per CDR3 protein. The table shows approximately 37,000 distinct CDR3 sequences, with roughly 5% occurring only once. The CDR3 sequence is 13 residues long. Germline CDR1 MNHNS, CDR2 SASEGT. V dropped 2 bases and J dropped 1 base, with 3 bases sitting between them. This chain connects TRBV6-1 to TRBJ1-5, with D uncertain. This TCR derives from an adult who was a healthcare worker with PCR-confirmed SARS-CoV-2 infection or an uninfected control (not recorded which). The sequenced sample was whole blood. CDR3 region: CASSELSNQPQHF. The CDR3 coding sequence is TGTGCCAGCAGTGAACTAAGCAATCAGCCCCAGCATTTT.